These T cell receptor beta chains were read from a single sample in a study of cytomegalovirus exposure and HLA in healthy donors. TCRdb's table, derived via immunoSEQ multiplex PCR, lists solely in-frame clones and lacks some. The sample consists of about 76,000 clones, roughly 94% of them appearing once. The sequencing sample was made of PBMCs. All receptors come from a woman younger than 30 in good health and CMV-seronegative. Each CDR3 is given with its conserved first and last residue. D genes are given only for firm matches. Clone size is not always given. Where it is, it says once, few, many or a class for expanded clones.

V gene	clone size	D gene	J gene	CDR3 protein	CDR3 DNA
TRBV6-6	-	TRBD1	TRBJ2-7	CASSLGQGGEQYF	TGTGCCAGCAGTTTAGGACAGGGGGGCGAGCAGTACTTC
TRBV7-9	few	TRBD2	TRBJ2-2	CASSLLSSGWTGELFF	TGTGCCAGCAGCTTACTTTCTAGCGGGTGGACCGGGGAGCTGTTTTTT
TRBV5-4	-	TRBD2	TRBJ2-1	CASSLVSGENNEQFF	TGTGCCAGCAGCTTGGTGAGCGGGGAGAACAATGAGCAGTTCTTC
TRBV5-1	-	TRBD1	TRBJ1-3	CASTLTGLRSGNTIYF	TGCGCCAGCACCCTGACAGGGTTACGCTCTGGAAACACCATATATTTT
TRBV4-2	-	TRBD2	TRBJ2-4	CASSPELAGGSTKNIQYF	TGTGCCAGCAGCCCAGAGCTAGCGGGGGGGTCTACCAAAAACATTCAGTACTTC
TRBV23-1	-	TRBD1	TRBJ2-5	CASSRQGAGETQYF	TGCGCCAGCAGCCGGCAGGGGGCCGGAGAGACCCAGTACTTC
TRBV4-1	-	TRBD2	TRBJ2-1	CASSQPPWGGEQFF	TGCGCCAGCAGCCAACCACCTTGGGGGGGTGAGCAGTTCTTC
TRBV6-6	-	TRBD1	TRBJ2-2	CASSYGGQFFRELFF	TGTGCCAGCAGTTACGGGGGACAGTTTTTCCGGGAGCTGTTTTTT
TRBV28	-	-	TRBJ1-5	CASSSPYEGQPQHF	TGTGCCAGCAGTTCCCCCTACGAGGGTCAGCCCCAGCATTTT
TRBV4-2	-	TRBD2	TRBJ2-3	CASSHHTPGLAGGGSTDTQYF	TGTGCCAGCAGCCATCATACACCGGGACTAGCGGGGGGGGGTAGCACAGATACGCAGTATTTT
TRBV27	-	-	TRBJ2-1	CASSFTEYNEQFF	TGTGCCAGCAGTTTTACAGAATACAATGAGCAGTTCTTC
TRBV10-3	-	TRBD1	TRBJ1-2	CAISEVPRDRGTSGYGYTF	TGTGCCATCAGTGAAGTTCCCCGGGACAGGGGTACATCGGGCTATGGCTACACCTTC
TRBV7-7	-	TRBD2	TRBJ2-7	CASSLGRGGNYEQYF	TGTGCTAGCAGCTTAGGACGCGGGGGGAACTACGAGCAGTACTTC
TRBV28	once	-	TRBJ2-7	CASAHWDTDGEQYF	TGTGCCAGCGCACACTGGGACACCGACGGGGAGCAGTACTTC
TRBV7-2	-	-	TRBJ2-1	CASSLGQGSSYNEQFF	TGTGCCAGCAGCTTAGGGCAGGGGAGCTCCTACAATGAGCAGTTCTTC
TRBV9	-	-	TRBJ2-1	CASSEQGTGYNEQFF	TGTGCCAGCAGCGAACAGGGAACGGGTTACAATGAGCAGTTCTTC
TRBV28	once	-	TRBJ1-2	CASMERVGGYTF	TGTGCCAGCATGGAGAGAGTGGGTGGCTACACCTTC
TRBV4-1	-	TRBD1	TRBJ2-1	CASSHSSGTGGQFF	TGCGCCAGCAGCCATTCCTCCGGGACAGGGGGGCAGTTCTTC
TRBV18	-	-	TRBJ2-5	CASSPPRQYQETQYF	TGTGCCAGCTCACCACCGAGGCAGTACCAAGAGACCCAGTACTTC
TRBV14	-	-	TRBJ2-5	CASSQDGGRFQETQYF	TGTGCCAGCAGCCAAGACGGGGGAAGGTTCCAAGAGACCCAGTACTTC
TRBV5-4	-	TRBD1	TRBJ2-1	CASSPWDRGKNEQFF	TGTGCCAGCAGCCCCTGGGACAGGGGGAAAAATGAGCAGTTCTTC
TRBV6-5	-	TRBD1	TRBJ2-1	CASSFGQGRVNEQFF	TGTGCCAGCAGTTTCGGACAGGGAAGGGTGAATGAGCAGTTCTTC
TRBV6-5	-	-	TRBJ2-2	CASSETYTGELFF	TGTGCCAGCTCCGAGACATATACCGGGGAGCTGTTTTTT
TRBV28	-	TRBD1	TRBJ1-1	CASSYQGGPEAFF	TGTGCCAGCAGCTATCAGGGGGGCCCTGAAGCTTTCTTT
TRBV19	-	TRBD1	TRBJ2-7	CASSTTSPGQGRLSIGRQYF	TGTGCCAGTAGTACCACTTCCCCGGGACAGGGGCGGTTATCGATCGGTCGGCAGTACTTC
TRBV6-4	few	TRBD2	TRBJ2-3	CASSDSSGADTQYF	TGTGCCAGCAGTGACTCTAGCGGGGCAGATACGCAGTATTTT
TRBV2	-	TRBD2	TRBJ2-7	CASSSSHGGLYEQYF	TGTGCCAGCAGTTCCTCACACGGGGGGTTATACGAGCAGTACTTC
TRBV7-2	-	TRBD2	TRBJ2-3	CASSTLAGGADTQYF	TGTGCCAGCAGCACACTAGCGGGGGGCGCAGATACGCAGTATTTT
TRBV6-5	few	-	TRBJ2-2	CASTRTGTGELFF	TGTGCCAGCACCAGGACCGGGACTGGGGAGCTGTTTTTT
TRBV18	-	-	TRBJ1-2	CASSPTSPFRGEGYTF	TGTGCCAGCTCACCGACCAGCCCATTCAGGGGAGAGGGCTACACCTTC
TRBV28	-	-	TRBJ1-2	CASSFRSYGYTF	TGTGCCAGCAGTTTTCGGAGCTATGGCTACACCTTC
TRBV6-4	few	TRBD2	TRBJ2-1	CASSDSSGGADEQFF	TGTGCCAGCAGTGACTCGAGCGGGGGGGCAGATGAGCAGTTCTTC
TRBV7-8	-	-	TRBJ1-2	CASSLGSQGDYGYTF	TGTGCCAGCAGCTTAGGATCTCAGGGCGACTATGGCTACACCTTC
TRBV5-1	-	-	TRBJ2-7	CASSLAQSSYEQYF	TGCGCCAGCAGCTTGGCGCAGTCCTCCTACGAGCAGTACTTC
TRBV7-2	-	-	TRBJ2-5	CASSSVVQETQYF	TGTGCCAGCAGCTCTGTTGTTCAAGAGACCCAGTACTTC
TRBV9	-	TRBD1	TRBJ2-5	CASSVRTGTTGGTQYF	TGTGCCAGCAGCGTAAGGACAGGGACGACCGGTGGGACCCAGTACTTC
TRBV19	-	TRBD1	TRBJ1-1	CASSMRGRGTEAFF	TGTGCCAGTAGTATGAGGGGCAGGGGGACTGAAGCTTTCTTT
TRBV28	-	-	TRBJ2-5	CASSLRRATQYF	TGTGCCAGCAGTTTGAGGCGGGCGACCCAGTACTTC
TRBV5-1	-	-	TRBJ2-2	CASSLAAAGELFF	TGCGCCAGCAGCTTGGCGGCAGCGGGGGAGCTGTTTTTT
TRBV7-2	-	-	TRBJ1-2	CASSLVLRANYGYTF	TGTGCCAGCAGCTTAGTCCTCCGTGCTAACTATGGCTACACCTTC
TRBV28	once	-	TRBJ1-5	CASSARGRGNQPQHF	TGTGCCAGCAGCGCGCGGGGTCGGGGCAATCAGCCCCAGCATTTT
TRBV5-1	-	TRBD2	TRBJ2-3	CASSWMGRRGATDTQYF	TGCGCCAGCAGCTGGATGGGGAGGCGGGGGGCCACAGATACGCAGTATTTT
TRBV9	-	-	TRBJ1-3	CASSATAGSGNTIYF	TGTGCCAGCAGCGCCACGGCAGGGTCTGGAAACACCATATATTTT
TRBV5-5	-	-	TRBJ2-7	CASSLGGSSYEQYF	TGTGCCAGCAGCTTGGGCGGCAGCTCCTACGAGCAGTACTTC
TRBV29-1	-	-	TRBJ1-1	CSVDRAVNTEAFF	TGCAGCGTTGACAGGGCGGTGAACACTGAAGCTTTCTTT
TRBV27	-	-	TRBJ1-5	CASTRVFSNQPQHF	TGTGCCAGCACTCGGGTTTTTTCCAATCAGCCCCAGCATTTT
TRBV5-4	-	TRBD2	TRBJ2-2	CASSLAGAWGGELFF	TGTGCCAGCAGCTTAGCGGGGGCTTGGGGCGGGGAGCTGTTTTTT
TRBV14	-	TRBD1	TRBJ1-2	CASSLLQGAFGYTF	TGTGCCAGCAGTCTTCTTCAGGGGGCGTTTGGCTACACCTTC
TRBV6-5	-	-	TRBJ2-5	CASSYKKGALGETQYF	TGTGCCAGCAGTTATAAAAAAGGGGCACTTGGGGAGACCCAGTACTTC
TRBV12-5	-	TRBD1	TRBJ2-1	CASGGTGGYNEQFF	TGTGCTAGTGGCGGGACAGGGGGGTACAATGAGCAGTTCTTC
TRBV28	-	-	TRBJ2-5	CASRPGEETQYF	TGTGCCAGCAGACCAGGGGAAGAGACCCAGTACTTC
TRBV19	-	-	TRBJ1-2	CASSIVGVRYTF	TGTGCCAGTAGTATCGTTGGAGTCCGCTACACCTTC
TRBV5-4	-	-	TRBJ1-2	CASSLDRGFNYGYTF	TGTGCCAGCAGCTTGGACCGAGGCTTTAACTATGGCTACACCTTC
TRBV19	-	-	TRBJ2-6	CASSIGASGANVLTF	TGTGCCAGTAGTATAGGGGCATCCGGGGCCAACGTCCTGACTTTC
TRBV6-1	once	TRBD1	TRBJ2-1	CASSGLTGQGALGSYNEQFF	TGTGCCAGCAGTGGTCTGACGGGACAGGGGGCACTTGGGTCCTACAATGAGCAGTTCTTC
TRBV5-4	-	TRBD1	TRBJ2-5	CASSVGSDRGKETQYF	TGTGCCAGCAGTGTTGGGTCCGACAGGGGAAAAGAGACCCAGTACTTC
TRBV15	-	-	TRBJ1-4	CATSRDIWSWEKLFF	TGTGCCACCAGCAGAGATATTTGGAGCTGGGAAAAACTGTTTTTT